This is a list of T cell receptor beta chains from one sample in a study of Ad26.COV2.S vaccination and SARS-CoV-2 variants. Measured with immunoSEQ multiplex PCR; TCRdb has only the in-frame clones, and not every one. The data contain roughly 410,000 clones, roughly 85% of them singletons. The sequencing used peripheral blood, collected in a trial of Ad26.COV2.S vaccine versus placebo. These receptors came from a person aged 18 to 59 who received the Ad26.COV2.S COVID-19 vaccine or a placebo. The CDR3 runs from the conserved cysteine through the conserved F or W. Each record gives: J gene, V gene, D gene, clone size, CDR3 protein, CDR3 DNA. The D gene is left open where the match is weak. For some rows the clone size is stated as once, few or many, or as a class when expanded; others skip it.

>TRBJ2-7|TRBV4-1|NA|few
CASSEEGRGHEQYF
TGCGCCAGCAGCGAAGAGGGGCGGGGCCACGAGCAGTACTTC
>TRBJ2-7|TRBV27|NA|NA
CASSFQGGEQYF
TGTGCCAGCAGCTTCCAGGGGGGCGAGCAGTACTTC
>TRBJ2-3|TRBV11-2|TRBD2|NA
CASSLDLGGTGTQYF
TGTGCCAGCAGCTTAGATCTCGGGGGGACGGGTACGCAGTATTTT
>TRBJ2-3|TRBV18|TRBD2|NA
CASSPGIAGDTQYF
TGTGCCAGCTCACCTGGGATAGCGGGAGATACGCAGTATTTT
>TRBJ2-1|TRBV7-3|TRBD2|once
CASSYGTSGSNEQFF
TGTGCCAGCAGCTACGGCACTAGCGGTAGCAATGAGCAGTTCTTC
>TRBJ1-2|TRBV6-6|NA|few
CASSRTYGYTF
TGTGCCAGCAGTAGGACGTATGGCTACACCTTC
>TRBJ2-3|TRBV15|NA|NA
CATSRTGTYTDTQYF
TGTGCCACCAGCAGGACCGGGACTTACACAGATACGCAGTATTTT
>TRBJ1-5|TRBV4-1|NA|NA
CASSQVRQLNQPQHF
TGCGCCAGCAGCCAAGTAAGGCAGCTCAATCAGCCCCAGCATTTT
>TRBJ2-5|TRBV4-2|NA|NA
CASSQDPAGAVQETQYF
TGTGCCAGCAGCCAAGATCCGGCAGGGGCGGTTCAAGAGACCCAGTACTTC
>TRBJ1-2|TRBV19|NA|NA
CASSTGTVYGYTF
TGTGCCAGTAGTACCGGGACGGTCTATGGCTACACCTTC
>TRBJ2-7|TRBV7-6|TRBD1|NA
CASSDRGRGYEQYF
TGTGCCAGCAGCGACAGGGGGCGTGGGTACGAGCAGTACTTC
>TRBJ2-2|TRBV6-4|TRBD2|NA
CASSEGGLAGHANTGELFF
TGTGCCAGCAGTGAGGGTGGACTAGCGGGGCACGCGAACACCGGGGAGCTGTTTTTT
>TRBJ2-3|TRBV18|TRBD1|NA
CASAGQGTDTQYF
TGTGCCAGCGCGGGACAGGGGACAGATACGCAGTATTTT
>TRBJ2-3|TRBV12-5|NA|NA
CASAEGGPYTDTQYF
TGTGCTAGTGCGGAAGGGGGTCCGTACACAGATACGCAGTATTTT
>TRBJ2-7|TRBV11-2|TRBD2|NA
CASSLAGGPYEQYF
TGTGCCAGCAGTTTGGCGGGAGGGCCCTACGAGCAGTACTTC
>TRBJ2-3|TRBV14|NA|NA
CASSGPSRDTQYF
TGTGCCAGCAGCGGTCCTAGCCGGGATACGCAGTATTTT
>TRBJ1-1|TRBV7-8|TRBD1|NA
CASSATGRTEAFF
TGTGCCAGCAGCGCGACAGGGAGGACTGAAGCTTTCTTT
>TRBJ2-2|TRBV18|TRBD2|NA
CASSPPGLATGELFF
TGTGCCAGCTCACCACCGGGACTAGCAACCGGGGAGCTGTTTTTT
>TRBJ2-1|TRBV5-1|TRBD2|NA
CASSSGTSYNEQFF
TGCGCCAGCAGCTCAGGGACTAGCTACAATGAGCAGTTCTTC
>TRBJ1-3|TRBV14|NA|NA
CASSLRQTLYTIYF
TGTGCCAGCAGCCTCCGACAGACCCTGTACACCATATATTTT
>TRBJ2-7|TRBV2|NA|NA
CASSYGYEQYF
TGTGCCAGCAGCTATGGCTACGAGCAGTACTTC
>TRBJ1-3|TRBV9|NA|NA
CASSPPGATGNTIYF
TGTGCCAGCAGCCCCCCGGGGGCTACTGGAAACACCATATATTTT
>TRBJ1-4|TRBV5-4|NA|NA
CASSLYREEQLFF
TGTGCCAGCAGCTTGTACAGGGAGGAACAACTGTTTTTT
>TRBJ2-4|TRBV3-1/TRBV3-2|TRBD1|NA
CASSPLRQGTKNIQYF
TGTGCCAGCAGCCCCCTCAGACAGGGGACCAAAAACATTCAGTACTTC
>TRBJ2-3|TRBV6-5|NA|NA
CASTQAGDTQYF
TGTGCCAGCACCCAAGCGGGAGATACGCAGTATTTT
>TRBJ1-5|TRBV4-1|TRBD1|NA
CASSHGTGGSNQPQHF
TGCGCCAGCAGCCATGGGACAGGAGGGAGCAATCAGCCCCAGCATTTT
>TRBJ1-3|TRBV5-1|NA|NA
CASSLAAVEGNTIYF
TGCGCCAGCAGCTTGGCTGCTGTGGAGGGAAACACCATATATTTT
>TRBJ2-1|TRBV11-2|TRBD2|NA
CASSSATSGSSYNEQFF
TGTGCCAGCAGCTCAGCGACTAGCGGGAGCTCCTACAATGAGCAGTTCTTC
>TRBJ2-3|TRBV18|NA|NA
CASSPSSGVSTDTQYF
TGTGCCAGCTCACCCTCGTCAGGGGTGAGCACAGATACGCAGTATTTT
>TRBJ1-1|TRBV10-3|NA|NA
CAISERDIRGLNTEAFF
TGTGCCATCAGTGAGCGGGACATACGGGGTTTAAACACTGAAGCTTTCTTT
>TRBJ2-5|TRBV7-9|NA|NA
CASSLVGGRTQYF
TGTGCCAGCAGCTTAGTCGGGGGAAGGACCCAGTACTTC
>TRBJ2-3|TRBV6-6|NA|NA
CASSYQRVSTDTQYF
TGTGCCAGCAGTTACCAGCGGGTTAGCACAGATACGCAGTATTTT
>TRBJ1-1|TRBV19|NA|NA
CASSYGGLGNTEAFF
TGTGCCAGTAGTTACGGGGGGCTCGGGAACACTGAAGCTTTCTTT
>TRBJ2-7|TRBV5-1|TRBD2|NA
CASSSYPGAGGEQYF
TGCGCCAGCAGCTCCTACCCGGGGGCGGGGGGCGAGCAGTACTTC
>TRBJ2-1|TRBV18|TRBD2|NA
CASSPPAREDNEQFF
TGTGCCAGCTCCCCTCCGGCGCGGGAGGACAATGAGCAGTTCTTC